The 8 T cell receptor beta chains given below trace back to one sample, sequenced in a study of early T cells in non-severe SARS-CoV-2 infection. TCRdb recomputed calls from the 5' RACE reads with MiXCR, one row per CDR3 protein. This table has 55,000 to 80,000 distinct CDR3 sequences, around 13% appearing once. Material: whole blood, obtained at baseline. These receptors were taken from an adult who was a healthcare worker with PCR-confirmed SARS-CoV-2 infection or an uninfected control (not recorded which).

This clonotype appeared many times. The CDR3 sequence: CASSPPDRGGYTF. CDR3 in DNA: TGTGCCAGCAGCCCTCCCGACCGTGGCGGCTACACCTTC. This chain links TRBV6-2 or TRBV6-3 with TRBJ1-2; D gene uncertain. The V end lost 6 bases, the J end lost 8 bases, and 16 bases lay between the germline ends. The CDR3 sequence is 13 residues long. CDR1 MNHEY and CDR2 SVGEGT come from the germline V gene.

The chain couples TRBV7-2 to TRBJ2-5; D uncertain. Germline lookup yields CDR1 SGHTA and CDR2 FQGNSA. V was shortened by 2 bases and J by 0 bases, with 7 bases between the two germline ends. The CDR3 runs to 14 residues. The DNA for the CDR3 is TGTGCCAGCAGCTTAAACGGACACCAAGAGACCCAGTACTTC. Protein: CASSLNGHQETQYF.

At least ten counts were recorded for this clonotype. The chain couples TRBV30 to TRBJ2-3; TRBD2 might be the D (6 bases). Germline assignment: CDR1 GTSNPN and CDR2 SVGIG (reference sequence). This CDR3 has 15 amino acids. V lost 8 bases to trimming and J lost 8 bases, with 26 bases between them. CDR3 sequence (DNA): TGTGCCACAACCCACGGGGACTCCCGTCTGGCTACGCAGTATTTT. It codes for CATTHGDSRLATQYF. Variable domain in full (rest from reference TRBV30 and TRBJ2-3): SQTIHQWPATLVQPVGSPLSLECTVEGTSNPNLYWYRQAAGRGLQLLFYSVGIGQISSEVPQNLSASRPQDRQFILSSKKLLLSDSGFYLCATTHGDSRLATQYFGPGTRLTVL.

This clonotype came up a few times. The J gene is TRBJ2-5, the V gene TRBV7-8; a possible D gene is TRBD1 (5 bases). Deletions cut 5 bases from V and 3 bases from J, with 10 bases between. Germline V CDR1 and CDR2: SGHVS, FQNEAQ. CDR3 size: 13 residues. CDR3 protein: CASSRGREETQYF. The CDR3, as DNA: TGTGCCAGCAGCAGGGGCAGGGAAGAGACCCAGTACTTC.

This chain joins TRBV6-1 and TRBJ2-5, with a weak D call TRBD1 (5 bases). This CDR3 contains 15 residues. The V end was cut by 8 bases, the J end by 3 bases, with 19 bases between. CDR1 and CDR2 (germline): MNHNS, SASEGT. Here the CDR3 DNA reads TGTGCCAGCCTAAAGACTCGGACATCAGAAGAGACCCAGTACTTC. Its translation is CASLKTRTSEETQYF.

The chain carries TRBV14 and TRBJ2-7; TRBD2 agrees at 7 bases. Germline CDR1 reads SGHDN; CDR2 reads FVKESK. The V segment lost 4 bases and the J segment 3 bases; nucleotides outside the gene matches: 9. CDR3 length: 15 residues. The CDR3: CASSPTSETYYEQYF. The CDR3 region has the DNA TGTGCCAGCAGCCCTACTAGCGAGACTTACTACGAGCAGTACTTC.

Only a few counts were recorded for this clonotype. J is TRBJ2-1 and V is TRBV20-1; no definite D call. The germline V gene has CDR1 DFQATT and CDR2 SNEGSKA (reference sequence). There are 15 residues in the CDR3. V gave up 4 bases and J gave up 1 base, with 14 bases separating them. CDR3 amino acids: CSATRGLGSYNEQFF. Written as DNA, the CDR3 is TGCAGTGCTACAAGAGGATTGGGGTCCTACAATGAGCAGTTCTTC.

This clonotype was counted many times. The chain recombines TRBV11-2 with TRBJ2-1; 9 bases are shared with TRBD2. The ends lost 4 bases at V and 8 bases at J; junction bases unmatched: 9. Germline V gives CDR1 SGHAT, CDR2 FQNNGV. This CDR3 contains 15 residues. This chain's CDR3 is CASSSLRGGLDEQFF. In nucleotides, the CDR3 is TGTGCCAGCAGCTCGTTGCGGGGGGGCCTTGATGAGCAGTTCTTC.